This TCR beta chain is from a study of long-term antiretroviral therapy in people with HIV (dated by TCRdb to between 2021 and 2024). A note on the overall study: Collection of the earliest samples took place about a decade ahead of the 2015 WHO recommendation for immediate ART, at a time when ART was typically delayed until CD4 counts fell. Whether ART initiation and durable HIV suppression were associated with changes in peripheral blood TRB repertoire composition and diversity was tested in a retrospective serial study. A total of around 190 cryopreserved PBMC samples came from 25 to 35 adults with confirmed HIV infection and were collected serially over a mean of roughly six years (range 1-12). Eleven of the 30 participants with HIV were female. No cross-contamination during QIAcube processing was seen in test extractions of a monoclonal T-cell line run alongside around 34 polyclonal samples. Paper-wide results and their limitations: CDR3 length ranges in HIV repertoires were narrower than in controls, and network structure suggested an antigen-experienced repertoire with only a slight naive shift after ART. Starting ART was linked to a significant rise in TRB diversity, yet even with long-term ART the diversity remained significantly lower than in transplant donor controls. No data were available on ART adherence, viral resistance or therapy changes, limiting inferences about post-ART repertoire changes. The samples span the years 2004 to 2017, and the ART regimens used may be less effective than current regimens. Limited PBMC availability meant only the TCR beta chain was sequenced, without alpha chain pairing. Expanded TRB clones identified before ART initiation dominated the repertoire across all time points, though the dominance fluctuated and decreased in many PLHIV after ART. Because pre-ART samples had limited cell numbers, unsorted PBMC were profiled rather than sorted CD4+ and CD8+ T cells.

As regards this clone: Its antigen is still unknown. No clone much larger than this one lies a single base away; base qualities are absent.

Participants were included only if at least one PBMC sample before ART initiation and at least two post-ART samples were available. Every participant with HIV received treatment in the United States of America. Before DNA extraction, cryopreserved samples containing roughly 0.9-10 million PBMC were thawed and washed. At the time of the earliest PBMC sample, participants with HIV were aged between roughly 20 and 55 years. PBMC samples were contributed by each participant from 1-4 timepoints before ART initiation and 2-8 timepoints after ART initiation, with a median of 7 samples. For every participant, serial HIV viral load, CD4+ T-cell count, ART history and demographic data were obtained. Genomic DNA was extracted from unsorted PBMC with a Qiagen kit on a QIAcube, processed in batches of 12 samples. Relative to germline, V is missing 8 bases and J is missing 4 bases, with 13 bases of the junction outside any gene match. Based on the germline V gene, the CDR1 and CDR2 sequences are MNHEY and SVGAGI. Taken from cysteine to phenylalanine, the CDR3 has 15 residues. Of the read, only the CDR3 DNA is kept; its 45 bases are in frame from base 1.

The immunoSEQ hsTCRB v3.0 assay was used at survey level resolution for TRB variable region sequencing. The target sequencing depth for TRB was roughly 40,000-55,000 T-cell genomes per sample. An Illumina MiSeq with a v3 150-cycle kit was used to sequence the pooled TRB libraries. The authors' pipeline ran thus. Repertoire analysis was run in R within a reproducible Nextflow workflow that covered QC, data transformation and analysis. Custom analyses were implemented in LymphoSeq2, an R package for AIRR-Seq data exploration. A handful of samples yielding fewer than 5000 total TRB sequences were excluded, leaving 188 analyzed HIV repertoires. Among the approximately 200 retained HIV repertoires, 55 to 65 were collected before ART initiation and around 130 were collected after ART initiation. Repertoires were downsampled to 5000 TRB nucleotide sequences, with summary statistics averaged over 100 downsampling iterations. TRB sequences were retained for analysis only if CDR3 regions of at least seven amino acids were present. A Shannon entropy-derived clonality score and the Gini coefficient were used to measure diversity. In the repertoire networks, any two of the top 5000 CDR3 amino acid sequences were connected whenever the two sequences differed by an edit distance of one. For TRB CDR3 amino acid sequences, antigen specificity groups and MHC restriction were predicted with GLIPH2. CDR3 amino acid sequences were matched against VDJdb and McPAS-TCR to flag known CMV, EBV, HIV or tissue antigen associations. Pre-ART, post-ART and control groups were compared with Wilcoxon signed-rank tests and Holm-Bonferroni correction. TCRdb re-hosts the immuneACCESS table, in-frame sequences only. Its copies lack some clones; in the studies checked, an unresolved V gene accounts for under half of them, and the cause for the rest is not known. V, J and clone size are taken as reported in that table, and D and trimming were inferred from the DNA itself. The sample data list roughly 34,000 clones, and 70% to 90% of these were observed just once. The ten largest clonotypes hold 4.5% to 5% of the sample.

This TCR derives from a woman aged 25 to 39 with HIV. The sequencing here drew on unsorted PBMCs, taken roughly 2.8 years before starting antiretroviral therapy. This chain is built from TRBV6-5 and TRBJ2-5, with TRBD1 matching 7 junction bases. The nucleotide sequence reads as follows: TGTGCCAGCTCCCCCCAAAAGGGACAGCGAGAGACCCAGTACTTC. Its translation is CASSPQKGQRETQYF.